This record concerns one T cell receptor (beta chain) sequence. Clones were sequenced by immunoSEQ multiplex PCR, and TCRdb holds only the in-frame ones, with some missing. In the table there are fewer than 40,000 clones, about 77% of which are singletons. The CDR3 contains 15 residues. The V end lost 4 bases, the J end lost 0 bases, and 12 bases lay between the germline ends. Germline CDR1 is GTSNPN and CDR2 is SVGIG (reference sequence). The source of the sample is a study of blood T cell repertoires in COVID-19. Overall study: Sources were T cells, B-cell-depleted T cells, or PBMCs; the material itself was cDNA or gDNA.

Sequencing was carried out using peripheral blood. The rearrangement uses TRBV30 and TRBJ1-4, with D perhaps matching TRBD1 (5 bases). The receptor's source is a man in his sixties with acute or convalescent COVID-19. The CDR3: CAWTGTGATNEKLFF. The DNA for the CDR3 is TGTGCCTGGACCGGAACAGGAGCAACTAATGAAAAACTGTTTTTT.